The rows below give T cell receptor beta chains drawn from one sample of a study of CD8+ T cells in alopecia areata. Assay used: immunoSEQ multiplex PCR; TCRdb lists only in-frame clones, some missing. Of about 90,000 clones in the sample, about 40% were seen once. The source material was CD8+ T cells sorted from blood, sampled at week 24, from a patient treated with tofacitinib. These receptors all come from a human donor with alopecia areata. Both conserved end residues are part of each CDR3. D genes are given only for firm matches. Clone size appears in some rows only: once, few, many, or a class for an expanded clone.

len: 11
v_gene: TRBV30
j_gene: TRBJ2-1
abundance: few
d_gene: -
CDR3nt: TGTGCCTGGAGACCCCCCGCCCCCGGGTTCTTC
CDR3aa: CAWRPPAPGFF

len: 17
v_gene: TRBV7-9
j_gene: TRBJ2-5
abundance: few
d_gene: -
CDR3nt: TGTGCCAGCAGCTTAAGGGGACGCCCACCGGCGGAAGAGACCCAGTACTTC
CDR3aa: CASSLRGRPPAEETQYF

len: 12
v_gene: TRBV13
j_gene: TRBJ2-1
abundance: few
d_gene: -
CDR3nt: TGTGCCAGCGCTAGCGATAACAATGAGCAGTTCTTC
CDR3aa: CASASDNNEQFF

len: 15
v_gene: TRBV5-6
j_gene: TRBJ2-2
abundance: -
d_gene: TRBD2
CDR3nt: TGTGCCAGCAGCCCTAGCGGGAGGAGTACCGGGGAGCTGTTTTTT
CDR3aa: CASSPSGRSTGELFF

len: 13
v_gene: TRBV27
j_gene: TRBJ2-1
abundance: -
d_gene: -
CDR3nt: TGTGCCAGCAGTTTGGGTCGATACAATGAGCAGTTCTTC
CDR3aa: CASSLGRYNEQFF

len: 14
v_gene: TRBV4-1
j_gene: TRBJ1-1
abundance: once
d_gene: -
CDR3nt: TGCGCCAGCAGCCAAGAGGGTCGGAACACTGAAGCTTTCTTT
CDR3aa: CASSQEGRNTEAFF

len: 16
v_gene: TRBV6-4
j_gene: TRBJ2-1
abundance: few
d_gene: -
CDR3nt: TGTGCCAGCAGCGCGGGACCGTACAGGGGTTACAATGAGCAGTTCTTC
CDR3aa: CASSAGPYRGYNEQFF

len: 14
v_gene: TRBV5-1
j_gene: TRBJ2-7
abundance: -
d_gene: TRBD2
CDR3nt: TGCGCCAGCAGCTTGGGGACTAGCGGCTACGAGCAGTACTTC
CDR3aa: CASSLGTSGYEQYF

len: 14
v_gene: TRBV19
j_gene: TRBJ2-7
abundance: -
d_gene: TRBD2
CDR3nt: TGTGCCAGTAGTATGGGCGCGGGAGGGAACGAGCAGTACTTC
CDR3aa: CASSMGAGGNEQYF

len: 15
v_gene: TRBV4-3
j_gene: TRBJ2-5
abundance: few
d_gene: -
CDR3nt: TGCGCCAGCAGCCAAGATGAGGGCACTGAAGAGACCCAGTACTTC
CDR3aa: CASSQDEGTEETQYF

len: 14
v_gene: TRBV10-3
j_gene: TRBJ2-4
abundance: -
d_gene: -
CDR3nt: TGTGCCATCAGGGACGTCTTGGCCAAAAACATTCAGTACTTC
CDR3aa: CAIRDVLAKNIQYF

len: 13
v_gene: TRBV5-6
j_gene: TRBJ2-2
abundance: once
d_gene: -
CDR3nt: TGTGCCAGCAGCTTTTCAGGCACCGGGGAGCTGTTTTTT
CDR3aa: CASSFSGTGELFF

len: 15
v_gene: TRBV4-1
j_gene: TRBJ2-7
abundance: -
d_gene: TRBD2
CDR3nt: TGCGCCAGCAGCCAAGTGACTAGCGGGAGCTACGAGCAGTACTTC
CDR3aa: CASSQVTSGSYEQYF

len: 14
v_gene: TRBV30
j_gene: TRBJ1-1
abundance: -
d_gene: -
CDR3nt: TGTGCCTGGAGCGCAGGGGTGTGGGGAGCTGAAGCTTTCTTT
CDR3aa: CAWSAGVWGAEAFF

len: 15
v_gene: TRBV19
j_gene: TRBJ2-1
abundance: -
d_gene: TRBD2
CDR3nt: TGTGCCAGTAGATTTTTACTAGCGGGAGGGAATGAGCAGTTCTTC
CDR3aa: CASRFLLAGGNEQFF

len: 15
v_gene: TRBV4-1
j_gene: TRBJ2-2
abundance: -
d_gene: -
CDR3nt: TGCGCCAGCAGCCCTGCTGACAGAGCGGCCGGGGAGCTGTTTTTT
CDR3aa: CASSPADRAAGELFF

len: 18
v_gene: TRBV5-6
j_gene: TRBJ1-4
abundance: -
d_gene: TRBD1
CDR3nt: TGTGCCAGCAGCTCCGGACCGGGACAGGGGACAACTAATGAAAAACTGTTTTTT
CDR3aa: CASSSGPGQGTTNEKLFF

len: 15
v_gene: TRBV15
j_gene: TRBJ2-7
abundance: few
d_gene: -
CDR3nt: TGTGCCACCAGCACCCCGGCAGCCAGCTCCTACGAGCAGTACTTC
CDR3aa: CATSTPAASSYEQYF

len: 15
v_gene: TRBV7-9
j_gene: TRBJ1-5
abundance: medium-sized
d_gene: -
CDR3nt: TGTGCCAGCGAAGAAGGGAGTGGAAGCAATCAGCCCCAGCATTTT
CDR3aa: CASEEGSGSNQPQHF

len: 12
v_gene: TRBV2
j_gene: TRBJ2-7
abundance: -
d_gene: -
CDR3nt: TGTGCCAGCTTACGGGTCTCCTACGAGCAGTACTTC
CDR3aa: CASLRVSYEQYF

len: 11
v_gene: TRBV5-1
j_gene: TRBJ2-5
abundance: few
d_gene: -
CDR3nt: TGCGCCAGCACGTTTCGGGAGACCCAGTACTTC
CDR3aa: CASTFRETQYF

len: 16
v_gene: TRBV4-2
j_gene: TRBJ1-1
abundance: few
d_gene: -
CDR3nt: TGTGCCAGCAGCCGGACGAGGCACGGGCTGGCCACTGAAGCTTTCTTT
CDR3aa: CASSRTRHGLATEAFF

len: 13
v_gene: TRBV11-2
j_gene: TRBJ2-5
abundance: -
d_gene: -
CDR3nt: TGTGCCAGCAGCTTAGCCCCGACAGATACGCAGTACTTC
CDR3aa: CASSLAPTDTQYF

len: 11
v_gene: TRBV7-9
j_gene: TRBJ2-1
abundance: -
d_gene: -
CDR3nt: TGTGCCAGCAGCTCCGTAGTAGAGCAGTTCTTC
CDR3aa: CASSSVVEQFF

len: 15
v_gene: TRBV7-9
j_gene: TRBJ2-1
abundance: medium-sized
d_gene: TRBD1
CDR3nt: TGTGCCAGCAGCCACCCAGAGACAGGGTACAATGAGCAGTTCTTC
CDR3aa: CASSHPETGYNEQFF

len: 15
v_gene: TRBV7-9
j_gene: TRBJ2-2
abundance: -
d_gene: -
CDR3nt: TGTGCCAGCAGCGATCGAGGGGCTGGTACCGGGGAGCTGTTTTTT
CDR3aa: CASSDRGAGTGELFF

len: 10
v_gene: TRBV20-1
j_gene: TRBJ1-2
abundance: -
d_gene: -
CDR3nt: TGCAGTGCTACTAACTACGGCTACACCTTC
CDR3aa: CSATNYGYTF

len: 13
v_gene: TRBV6-1
j_gene: TRBJ2-5
abundance: few
d_gene: -
CDR3nt: TGTGCCAGCAGTTATTCGGCGCGGGAGACCCAGTACTTC
CDR3aa: CASSYSARETQYF

len: 12
v_gene: TRBV7-8
j_gene: TRBJ2-7
abundance: few
d_gene: -
CDR3nt: TGTGCCAGCAGCCCAGGTTTATACGAGCAGTACTTC
CDR3aa: CASSPGLYEQYF

len: 14
v_gene: TRBV4-3
j_gene: TRBJ1-1
abundance: few
d_gene: -
CDR3nt: TGCGCCAGCAGCCAAGCGAGAACATACACTGAAGCTTTCTTT
CDR3aa: CASSQARTYTEAFF

len: 14
v_gene: TRBV7-3
j_gene: TRBJ2-1
abundance: -
d_gene: TRBD2
CDR3nt: TGTGCCAGCAGCTTAGGACTAGCGGCCAATGAGCAGTTCTTC
CDR3aa: CASSLGLAANEQFF

len: 17
v_gene: TRBV4-2
j_gene: TRBJ1-5
abundance: medium-sized
d_gene: TRBD1
CDR3nt: TGTGCCAGCAGCCAAGATCCCAGGACAGGGTTAGGTCAGCCCCAGCATTTT
CDR3aa: CASSQDPRTGLGQPQHF

len: 18
v_gene: TRBV4-1
j_gene: TRBJ2-7
abundance: -
d_gene: TRBD2
CDR3nt: TGCGCCAGCAGCCAATCCGCCGGGACTAGCGGGTTCTCCTACGAGCAGTACTTC
CDR3aa: CASSQSAGTSGFSYEQYF

len: 15
v_gene: TRBV7-2
j_gene: TRBJ2-3
abundance: -
d_gene: TRBD2
CDR3nt: TGTGCCAGCAGCCCTAGCGGGCCTAGCACAGATACGCAGTATTTT
CDR3aa: CASSPSGPSTDTQYF

len: 13
v_gene: TRBV7-9
j_gene: TRBJ1-5
abundance: -
d_gene: -
CDR3nt: TGTGCCAGCAGTTCGGGTGGCAATCAGCCCCAGCATTTT
CDR3aa: CASSSGGNQPQHF

len: 15
v_gene: TRBV7-9
j_gene: TRBJ2-7
abundance: few
d_gene: -
CDR3nt: TGTGCCAGCAGCGCGAAAGGCCACTCGGGTGTCGAGCAGTACTTC
CDR3aa: CASSAKGHSGVEQYF